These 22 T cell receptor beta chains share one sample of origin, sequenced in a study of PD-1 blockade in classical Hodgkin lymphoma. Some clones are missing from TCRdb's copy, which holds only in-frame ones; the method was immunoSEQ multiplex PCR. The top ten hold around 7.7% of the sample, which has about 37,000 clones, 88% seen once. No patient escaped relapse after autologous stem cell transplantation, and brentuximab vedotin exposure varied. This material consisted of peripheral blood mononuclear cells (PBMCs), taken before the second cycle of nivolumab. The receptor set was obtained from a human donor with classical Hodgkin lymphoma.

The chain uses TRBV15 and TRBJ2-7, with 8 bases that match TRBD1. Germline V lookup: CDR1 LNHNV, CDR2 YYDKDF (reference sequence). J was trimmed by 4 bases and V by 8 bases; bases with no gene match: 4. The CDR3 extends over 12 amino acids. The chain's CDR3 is CATRGQGYEQYF. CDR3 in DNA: TGTGCCACCCGAGGACAGGGTTACGAGCAGTACTTC.

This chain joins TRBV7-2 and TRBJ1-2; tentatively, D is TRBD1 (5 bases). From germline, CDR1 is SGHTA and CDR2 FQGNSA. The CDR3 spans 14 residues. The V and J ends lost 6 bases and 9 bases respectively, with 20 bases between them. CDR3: CASSLGQGGISYTF. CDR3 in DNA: TGTGCCAGCAGTCTCGGCCAGGGAGGGATTAGCTACACCTTC.

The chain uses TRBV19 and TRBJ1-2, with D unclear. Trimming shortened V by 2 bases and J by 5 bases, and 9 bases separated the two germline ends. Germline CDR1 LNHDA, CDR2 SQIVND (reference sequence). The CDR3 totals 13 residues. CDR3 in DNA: TGTGCCAGTAGTATACTCGGGTTTTATGGCTACACCTTC. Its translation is CASSILGFYGYTF.

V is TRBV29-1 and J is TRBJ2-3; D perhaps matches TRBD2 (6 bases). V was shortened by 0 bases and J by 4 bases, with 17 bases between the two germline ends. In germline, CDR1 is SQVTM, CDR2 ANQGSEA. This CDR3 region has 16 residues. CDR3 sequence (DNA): TGCAGCGTTGAAGATCGATTTACGGGAGCGGCAGATACGCAGTATTTT. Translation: CSVEDRFTGAADTQYF.

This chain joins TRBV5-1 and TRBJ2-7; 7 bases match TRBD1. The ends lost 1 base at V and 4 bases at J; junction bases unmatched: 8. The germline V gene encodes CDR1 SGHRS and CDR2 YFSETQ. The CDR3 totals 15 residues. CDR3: CASSLINRGRYEQYF. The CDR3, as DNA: TGCGCCAGCAGCTTGATCAACAGGGGTAGGTACGAGCAGTACTTC.

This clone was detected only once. For the CDR3, the DNA is TGCAGCGTTATTTCCTACAATGAGCAGTTCTTC. It is translated as CSVISYNEQFF. This chain links TRBV29-1 with TRBJ2-1, with D uncertain. CDR3 length: 11 amino acids. In germline, CDR1 is SQVTM, CDR2 ANQGSEA. The V end was cut by 5 bases, the J end by 1 base, with 3 bases between.

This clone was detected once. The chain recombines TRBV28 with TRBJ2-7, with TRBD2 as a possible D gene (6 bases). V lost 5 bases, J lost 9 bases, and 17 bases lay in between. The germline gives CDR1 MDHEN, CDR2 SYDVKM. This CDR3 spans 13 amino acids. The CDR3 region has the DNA TGTGCCAGCAGTCCGGGACTTAAGTACTCGCAGTACTTC. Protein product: CASSPGLKYSQYF.

The chain's CDR3 is CASSNRVPYEQYF. CDR3 nucleotides: TGTGCCAGCAGCAACAGGGTCCCCTACGAGCAGTACTTC. V usage is TRBV28 and J usage is TRBJ2-7; D possibly corresponds to TRBD1 (6 bases). Germline V gene sequence: CDR1 MDHEN, CDR2 SYDVKM. This CDR3 has 13 amino acids. The V gene lost 6 bases and the J gene lost 2 bases, with 11 bases spanning the gap.

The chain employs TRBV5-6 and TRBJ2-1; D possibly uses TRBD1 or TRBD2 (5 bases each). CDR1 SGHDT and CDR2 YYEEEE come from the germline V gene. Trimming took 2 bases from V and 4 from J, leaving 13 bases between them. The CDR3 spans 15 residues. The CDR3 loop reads CASSFPGTGYNEQFF. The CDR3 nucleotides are TGTGCCAGCAGCTTCCCCGGGACGGGATACAATGAGCAGTTCTTC.

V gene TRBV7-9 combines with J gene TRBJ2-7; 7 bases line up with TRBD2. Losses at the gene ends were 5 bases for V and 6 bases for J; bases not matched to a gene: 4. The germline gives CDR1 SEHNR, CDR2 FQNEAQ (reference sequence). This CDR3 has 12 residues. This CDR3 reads CASSHERGEQYF. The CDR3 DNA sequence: TGTGCCAGCAGCCACGAGCGGGGCGAGCAGTACTTC.

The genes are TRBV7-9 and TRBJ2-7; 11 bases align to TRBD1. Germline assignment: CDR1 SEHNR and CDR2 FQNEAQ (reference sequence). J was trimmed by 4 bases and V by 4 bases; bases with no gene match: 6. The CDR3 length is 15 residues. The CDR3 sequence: CASSSPGQGVYEQYF. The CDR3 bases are TGTGCCAGCAGCTCCCCGGGACAGGGGGTTTACGAGCAGTACTTC.

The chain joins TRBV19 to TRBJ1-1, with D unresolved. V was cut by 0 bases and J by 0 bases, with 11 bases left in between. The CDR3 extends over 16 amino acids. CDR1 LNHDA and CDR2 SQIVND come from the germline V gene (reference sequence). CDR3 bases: TGTGCCAGTAGTATAGATTGGAACACCCTGAACACTGAAGCTTTCTTT. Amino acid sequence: CASSIDWNTLNTEAFF.

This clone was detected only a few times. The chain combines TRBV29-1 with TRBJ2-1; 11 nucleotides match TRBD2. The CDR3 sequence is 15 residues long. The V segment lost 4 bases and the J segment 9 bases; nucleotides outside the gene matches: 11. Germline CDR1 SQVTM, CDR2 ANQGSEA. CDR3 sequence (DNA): TGCAGCGTTGGGTCTTTAGCGGGAGGGCCGGGTGAGCAGTTCTTC. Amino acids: CSVGSLAGGPGEQFF.

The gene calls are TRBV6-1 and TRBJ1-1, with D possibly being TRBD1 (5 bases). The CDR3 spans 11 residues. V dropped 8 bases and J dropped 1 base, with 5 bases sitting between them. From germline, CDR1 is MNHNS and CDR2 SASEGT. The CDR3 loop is CASQGNTEAFF. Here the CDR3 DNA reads TGTGCCAGCCAGGGGAACACTGAAGCTTTCTTT.

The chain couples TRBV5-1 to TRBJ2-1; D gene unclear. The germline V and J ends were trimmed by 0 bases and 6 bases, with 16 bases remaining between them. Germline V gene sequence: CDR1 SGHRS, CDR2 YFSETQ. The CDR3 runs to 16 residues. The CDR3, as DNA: TGCGCCAGCAGCTTGGCCTCGGGTGGACGCCCCAATGAGCAGTTCTTC. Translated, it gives CASSLASGGRPNEQFF.

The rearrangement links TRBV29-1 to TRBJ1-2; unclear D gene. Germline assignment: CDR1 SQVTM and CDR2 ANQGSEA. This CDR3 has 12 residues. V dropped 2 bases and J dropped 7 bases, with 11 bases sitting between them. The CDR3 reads CSVEKGSIGYTF. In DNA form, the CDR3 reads TGCAGCGTTGAAAAAGGGTCTATTGGCTACACCTTC.

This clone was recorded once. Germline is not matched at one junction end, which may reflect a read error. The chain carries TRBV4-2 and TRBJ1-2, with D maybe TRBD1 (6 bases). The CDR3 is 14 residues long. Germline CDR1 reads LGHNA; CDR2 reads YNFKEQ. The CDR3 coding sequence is TGTGCCAGCACGCCCGAGGGGGGGAACTATGGCCACACCTTC. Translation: CASTPEGGNYGHTF.

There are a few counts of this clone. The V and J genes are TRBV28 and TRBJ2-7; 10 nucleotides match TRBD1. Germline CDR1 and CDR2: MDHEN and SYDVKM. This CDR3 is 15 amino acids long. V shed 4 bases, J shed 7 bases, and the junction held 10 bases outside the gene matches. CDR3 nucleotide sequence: TGTGCCAGCAGTTGGTGGGGACAGGGGTCTTGGGAGCAGTACTTC. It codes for CASSWWGQGSWEQYF.

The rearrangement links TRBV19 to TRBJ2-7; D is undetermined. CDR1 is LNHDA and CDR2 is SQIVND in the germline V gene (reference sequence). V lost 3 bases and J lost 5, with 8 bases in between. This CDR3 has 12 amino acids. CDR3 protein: CASSIGGNEQYF. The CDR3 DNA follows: TGTGCCAGTAGTATCGGTGGGAACGAGCAGTACTTC.

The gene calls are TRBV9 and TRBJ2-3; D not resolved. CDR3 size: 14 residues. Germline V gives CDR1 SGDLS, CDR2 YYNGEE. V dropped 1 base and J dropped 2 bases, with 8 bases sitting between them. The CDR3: CASSVSSITDTQYF. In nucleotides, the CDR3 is TGTGCCAGCAGCGTAAGTAGCATCACAGATACGCAGTATTTT.

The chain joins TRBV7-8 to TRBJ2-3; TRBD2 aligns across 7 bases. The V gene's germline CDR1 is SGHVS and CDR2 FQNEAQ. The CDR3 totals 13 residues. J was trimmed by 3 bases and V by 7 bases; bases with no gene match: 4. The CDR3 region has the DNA TGTGCCAGCACTGCGGGAGTAACAGATACGCAGTATTTT. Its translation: CASTAGVTDTQYF.

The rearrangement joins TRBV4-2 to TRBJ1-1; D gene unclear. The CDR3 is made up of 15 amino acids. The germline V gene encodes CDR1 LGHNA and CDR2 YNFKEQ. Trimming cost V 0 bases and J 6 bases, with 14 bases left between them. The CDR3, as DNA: TGTGCCAGCAGCCAAGAACACACACTAGACGCTGAAGCTTTCTTT. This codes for CASSQEHTLDAEAFF.